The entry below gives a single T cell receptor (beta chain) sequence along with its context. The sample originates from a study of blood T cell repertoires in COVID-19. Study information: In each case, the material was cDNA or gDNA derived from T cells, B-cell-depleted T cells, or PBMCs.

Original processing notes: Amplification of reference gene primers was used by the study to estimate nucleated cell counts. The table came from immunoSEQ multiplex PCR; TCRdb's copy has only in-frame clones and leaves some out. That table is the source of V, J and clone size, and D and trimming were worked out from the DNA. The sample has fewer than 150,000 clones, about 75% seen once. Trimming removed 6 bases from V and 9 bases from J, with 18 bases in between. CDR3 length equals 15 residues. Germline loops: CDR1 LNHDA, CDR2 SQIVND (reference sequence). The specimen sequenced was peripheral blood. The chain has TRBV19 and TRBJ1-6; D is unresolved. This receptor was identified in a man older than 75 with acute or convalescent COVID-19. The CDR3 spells CASSNLGAIGSPLHF. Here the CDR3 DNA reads TGTGCCAGTAGCAATTTGGGAGCCATCGGTTCACCCCTCCACTTT. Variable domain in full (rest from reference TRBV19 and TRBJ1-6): DGGITQSPKYLFRKEGQNVTLSCEQNLNHDAMYWYRQDPGQGLRLIYYSQIVNDFQKGDIAEGYSVSREKKESFPLTVTSAQKNPTAFYLCASSNLGAIGSPLHFGNGTRLTVT.